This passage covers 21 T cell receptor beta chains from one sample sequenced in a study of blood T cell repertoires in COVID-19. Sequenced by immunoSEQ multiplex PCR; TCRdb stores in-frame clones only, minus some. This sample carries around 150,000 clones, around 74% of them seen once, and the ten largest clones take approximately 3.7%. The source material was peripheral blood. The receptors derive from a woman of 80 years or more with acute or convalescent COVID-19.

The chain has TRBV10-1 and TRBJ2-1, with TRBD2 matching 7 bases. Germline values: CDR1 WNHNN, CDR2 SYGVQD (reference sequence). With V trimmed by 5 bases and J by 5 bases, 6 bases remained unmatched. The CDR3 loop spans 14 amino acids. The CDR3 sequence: CASSSSGYHNEQFF. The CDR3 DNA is TGCGCCAGCAGTAGTAGCGGGTACCACAATGAGCAGTTCTTC.

In DNA, the CDR3 is TGTGCCAGCAGCGCTTCTAGCGGTCCCGGGGAGCTGTTTTTT. It is translated as CASSASSGPGELFF. The V call is TRBV9, the J call TRBJ2-2; TRBD2 agrees at 7 bases. Trimming cost V 3 bases and J 6 bases; bases outside gene matches: 5. The CDR3 totals 14 residues. Germline CDR1 is SGDLS and CDR2 is YYNGEE.

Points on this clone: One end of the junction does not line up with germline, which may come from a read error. The CDR3 sequence is CASSVGTGDQPQHF. CDR3 DNA sequence: TGTGCCAGCAGCGTAGGGACAGGGGATCAGCCCCAGCATTTT. V gene TRBV13 combines with J gene TRBJ1-5; 10 bases line up with TRBD1. The CDR3 extends over 14 amino acids. Germline lookup yields CDR1 PRHDT and CDR2 FYEKMQ (reference sequence).

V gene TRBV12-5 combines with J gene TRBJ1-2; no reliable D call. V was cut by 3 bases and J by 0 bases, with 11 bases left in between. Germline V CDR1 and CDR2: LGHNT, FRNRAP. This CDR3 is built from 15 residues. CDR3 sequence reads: CASGFTTETNYGYTF. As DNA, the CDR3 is TGTGCTAGTGGTTTTACGACGGAGACTAACTATGGCTACACCTTC.

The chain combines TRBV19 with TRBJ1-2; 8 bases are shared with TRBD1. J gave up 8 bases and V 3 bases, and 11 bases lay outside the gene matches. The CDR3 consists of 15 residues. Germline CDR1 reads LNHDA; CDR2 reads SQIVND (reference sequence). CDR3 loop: CASSISEDRVGGYTF. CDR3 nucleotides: TGTGCCAGTAGTATCTCCGAGGACAGGGTGGGCGGCTACACCTTC.

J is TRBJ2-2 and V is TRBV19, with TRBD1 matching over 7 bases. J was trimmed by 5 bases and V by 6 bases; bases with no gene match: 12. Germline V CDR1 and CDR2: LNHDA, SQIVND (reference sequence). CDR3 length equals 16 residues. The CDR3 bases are TGTGCCAGTAGAACAGGGGTCGCAGGCCCTACCGGGGAGCTGTTTTTT. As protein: CASRTGVAGPTGELFF.

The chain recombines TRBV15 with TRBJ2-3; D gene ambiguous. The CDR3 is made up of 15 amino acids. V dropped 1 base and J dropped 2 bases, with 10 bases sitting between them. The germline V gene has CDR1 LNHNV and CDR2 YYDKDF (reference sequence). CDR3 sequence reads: CATSRARRNTDTQYF. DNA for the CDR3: TGTGCCACCAGCAGAGCTAGAAGGAACACAGATACGCAGTATTTT.

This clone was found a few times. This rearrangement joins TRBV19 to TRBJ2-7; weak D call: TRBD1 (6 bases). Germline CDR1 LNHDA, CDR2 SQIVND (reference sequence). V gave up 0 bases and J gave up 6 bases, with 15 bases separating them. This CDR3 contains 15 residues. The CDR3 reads CASSIDGRGVGEQYF. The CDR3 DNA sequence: TGTGCCAGTAGTATAGATGGCAGGGGAGTCGGCGAGCAGTACTTC.

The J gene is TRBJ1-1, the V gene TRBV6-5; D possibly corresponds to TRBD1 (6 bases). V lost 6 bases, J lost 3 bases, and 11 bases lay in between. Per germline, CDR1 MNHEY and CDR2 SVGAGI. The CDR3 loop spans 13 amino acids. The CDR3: CASRTTGHTEAFF. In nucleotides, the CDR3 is TGTGCCAGCAGAACTACAGGGCACACTGAAGCTTTCTTT.

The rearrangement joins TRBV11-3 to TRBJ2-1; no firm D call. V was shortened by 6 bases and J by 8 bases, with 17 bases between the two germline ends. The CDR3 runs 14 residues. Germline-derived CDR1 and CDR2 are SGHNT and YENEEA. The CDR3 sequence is CASRSEHSGDEQFF. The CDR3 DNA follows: TGTGCCAGCAGGAGCGAACATTCCGGCGATGAGCAGTTCTTC.

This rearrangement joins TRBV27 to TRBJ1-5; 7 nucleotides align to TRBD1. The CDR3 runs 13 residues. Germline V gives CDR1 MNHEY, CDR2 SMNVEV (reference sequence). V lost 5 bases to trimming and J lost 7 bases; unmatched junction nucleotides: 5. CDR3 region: CASSGTEGQPQHF. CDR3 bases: TGTGCCAGCAGTGGGACAGAGGGCCAGCCCCAGCATTTT.

CDR3 bases: TGTGCCAGCAGCCAAGAATTAACAGGGGCTAACACCGGGGAGCTGTTTTTT. Translated, it gives CASSQELTGANTGELFF. V gene TRBV14 combines with J gene TRBJ2-2, with 7 bases identical to TRBD1. This CDR3 has 17 residues. Germline CDR1 SGHDN, CDR2 FVKESK. Trimming at V came to 0 bases and at J to 2 bases, leaving 6 bases not matched to a gene.

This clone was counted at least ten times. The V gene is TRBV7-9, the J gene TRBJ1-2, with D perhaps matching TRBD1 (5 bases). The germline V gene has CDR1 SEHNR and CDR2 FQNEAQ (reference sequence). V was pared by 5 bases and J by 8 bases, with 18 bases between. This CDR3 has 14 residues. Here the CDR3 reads CASSPDDRNGGYTF. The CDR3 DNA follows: TGTGCCAGCAGCCCGGACGACAGAAATGGAGGCTACACCTTC.

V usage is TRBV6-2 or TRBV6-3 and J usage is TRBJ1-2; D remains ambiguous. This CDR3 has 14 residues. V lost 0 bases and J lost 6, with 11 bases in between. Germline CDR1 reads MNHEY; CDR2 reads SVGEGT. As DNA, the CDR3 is TGTGCCAGCAGTTACTCGATGGGAGTTGATGGCTACACCTTC. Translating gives CASSYSMGVDGYTF.

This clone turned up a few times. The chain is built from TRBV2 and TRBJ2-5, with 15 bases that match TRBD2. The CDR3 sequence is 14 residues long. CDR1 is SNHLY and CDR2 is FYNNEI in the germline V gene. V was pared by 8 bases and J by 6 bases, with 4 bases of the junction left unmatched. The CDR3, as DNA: TGTGCCAGCCGGACTAGCGGGGGGGCTCAGACCCAGTACTTC. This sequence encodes CASRTSGGAQTQYF.

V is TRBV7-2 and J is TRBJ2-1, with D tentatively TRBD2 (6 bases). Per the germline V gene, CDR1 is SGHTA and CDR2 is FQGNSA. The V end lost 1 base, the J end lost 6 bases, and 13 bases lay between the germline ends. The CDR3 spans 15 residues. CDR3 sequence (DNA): TGTGCCAGCAGCTTAGTGGGGGGATTAAGCAATGAGCAGTTCTTC. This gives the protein CASSLVGGLSNEQFF.

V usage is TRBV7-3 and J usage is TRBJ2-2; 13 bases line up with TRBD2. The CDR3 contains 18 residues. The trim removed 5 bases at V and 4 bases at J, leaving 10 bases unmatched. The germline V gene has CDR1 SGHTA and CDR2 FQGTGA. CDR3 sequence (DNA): TGTGCCAGCAGCACCGGACTAGCGGGAGTCGGGGGCACCGGGGAGCTGTTTTTT. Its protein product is CASSTGLAGVGGTGELFF. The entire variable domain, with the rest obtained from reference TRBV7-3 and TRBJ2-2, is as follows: GAGVSQTPSNKVTEKGKYVELRCDPISGHTALYWYRQSLGQGPEFLIYFQGTGAADDSGLPNDRFFAVRPEGSVSTLKIQRTERGDSAVYLCASSTGLAGVGGTGELFFGEGSRLTVL.

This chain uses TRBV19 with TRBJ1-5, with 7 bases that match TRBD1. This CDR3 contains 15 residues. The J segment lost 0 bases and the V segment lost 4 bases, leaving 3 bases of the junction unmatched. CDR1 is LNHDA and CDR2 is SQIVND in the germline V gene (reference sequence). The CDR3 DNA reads TGTGCCAGTAGTAGACAGGGTATTAGCAATCAGCCCCAGCATTTT. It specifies CASSRQGISNQPQHF.

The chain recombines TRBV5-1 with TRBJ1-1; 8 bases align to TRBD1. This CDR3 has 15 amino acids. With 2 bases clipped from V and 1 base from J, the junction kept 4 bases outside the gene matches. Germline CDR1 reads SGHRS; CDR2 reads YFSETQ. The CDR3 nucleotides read TGCGCCAGCAGCTTTACAGGGGGTGCGAACACTGAAGCTTTCTTT. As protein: CASSFTGGANTEAFF.

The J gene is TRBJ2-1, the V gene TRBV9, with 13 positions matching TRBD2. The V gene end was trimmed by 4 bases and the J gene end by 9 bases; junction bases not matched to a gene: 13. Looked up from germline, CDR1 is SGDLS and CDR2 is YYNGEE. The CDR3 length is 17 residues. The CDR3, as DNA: TGTGCCAGCAGCCCAAAGGAGGGGACTAGCGGGAAGGTTGAGCAGTTCTTC. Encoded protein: CASSPKEGTSGKVEQFF.

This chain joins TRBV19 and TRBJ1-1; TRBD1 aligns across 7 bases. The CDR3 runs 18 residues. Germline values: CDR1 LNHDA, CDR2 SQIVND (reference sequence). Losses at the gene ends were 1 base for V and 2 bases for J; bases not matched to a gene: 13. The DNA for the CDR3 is TGTGCCAGTAGTATAGGTGACAGGGCACCCAAAAAAAACACTGAAGCTTTCTTT. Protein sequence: CASSIGDRAPKKNTEAFF.